Listed here are 28 T cell receptor beta chains from one sample, sequenced in a study of T-cell reconstitution after alpha-beta-depleted transplantation in children. During its preparation, the TCRbeta library received unique molecular identifiers. MiXCR, run by TCRdb on the PCR reads, gives a single entry per CDR3 protein. This sample has 210,000 or so distinct CDR3 sequences, with 11% found just once. Sequences were derived from PBMCs, sampled before TCRalphabeta/CD19-depleted stem cell transplant. The receptors here all came from a child under two years old with acute myeloid leukemia, due to receive a stem cell transplant.

In its sample, this clonotype was seen many times. The gene calls are TRBV20-1 and TRBJ1-6; 11 bases match TRBD1. The CDR3 extends over 16 amino acids. Germline lookup yields CDR1 DFQATT and CDR2 SNEGSKA (reference sequence). V shed 2 bases, J shed 9 bases, and the junction held 9 bases outside the gene matches. DNA for the CDR3: TGCAGTGCTAGAATGATAGGACAGGGGGCGCGTTCACCCCTCCACTTT. Translated: CSARMIGQGARSPLHF.

This clonotype was seen ten or more times. The chain has TRBV11-2 and TRBJ1-4, with a weak D call TRBD1 (6 bases). V lost 3 bases, J lost 2 bases, and 13 bases lay in between. This CDR3 comprises 16 residues. The germline V gene encodes CDR1 SGHAT and CDR2 FQNNGV. The CDR3 DNA reads as TGTGCCAGCAGCTTGGGAAAAGGGGGGACTAATGAAAAACTGTTTTTT. It yields the protein CASSLGKGGTNEKLFF.

This clonotype showed up just a few times. The chain links TRBV3-1 to TRBJ1-1; D call uncertain. The ends were cut back, 1 base at V and 1 base at J, with 10 bases in the middle. CDR3 length: 15 residues. CDR1 is LGHDT and CDR2 is YNNKEL in the germline V gene (reference sequence). CDR3 protein: CASSQGARSNTEAFF. The CDR3 DNA sequence: TGTGCCAGCAGCCAAGGGGCCAGGTCGAACACTGAAGCTTTCTTT.

This clonotype was observed many times. The chain joins TRBV7-2 to TRBJ2-4; D remains ambiguous. The CDR3 covers 13 residues. In germline, CDR1 is SGHTA, CDR2 FQGNSA. V dropped 4 bases and J dropped 6 bases, with 10 bases sitting between them. The CDR3 sequence is CASSSPVINIQYF. The CDR3 DNA reads TGTGCCAGCAGCTCCCCAGTAATAAACATTCAGTACTTC.

This clonotype was counted many times. V is TRBV9 and J is TRBJ2-2, with a tentative D call TRBD1 (5 bases). CDR3 size: 13 residues. The germline CDR1 and CDR2 sequences are SGDLS and YYNGEE. The germline V and J ends were trimmed by 0 bases and 9 bases, with 9 bases remaining between them. This chain's CDR3 is CASSVAWGRELFF. The CDR3 DNA is TGTGCCAGCAGCGTAGCGTGGGGCCGGGAGCTGTTTTTT.

This clonotype occurred many times. The V and J genes are TRBV4-3 and TRBJ1-4; 10 nucleotides agree with TRBD1. Germline V gene lookup returns CDR1 LGHNA and CDR2 YSLEER. The CDR3 loop spans 18 amino acids. Unmatched junction bases numbered 14, after V lost 1 base and J lost 9 bases. CDR3 bases: TGCGCCAGCAGCCAAGTCCAAGGGGTGGGGACAGGGGCCCAAAAACTGTTTTTT. It translates to CASSQVQGVGTGAQKLFF.

This clonotype was seen ten or more times. The J gene is TRBJ2-3, the V gene TRBV4-1; 7 bases line up with TRBD2. This CDR3 has 16 amino acids. J gave up 1 base and V 4 bases, and 8 bases lay outside the gene matches. Germline V gives CDR1 MGHRA, CDR2 YSYEKL. The CDR3 coding sequence is TGCGCCAGCAGCCCGACTCTAGCGGCTCGCACAGATACGCAGTATTTT. It is translated as CASSPTLAARTDTQYF.

This clonotype showed up many times. This chain uses TRBV12-3 or TRBV12-4 with TRBJ1-2, with D maybe TRBD1 (6 bases). The CDR3 runs to 13 residues. Deletions cut 6 bases from V and 4 bases from J, with 12 bases between. The CDR3 loop reads CASRPGRGYGYTF. The CDR3 nucleotides are TGTGCCAGCAGGCCGGGCAGGGGCTATGGCTACACCTTC.

The rearrangement links TRBV5-1 to TRBJ1-2; 7 nucleotides line up with TRBD1. V was pared by 7 bases and J by 7 bases, with 13 bases of the junction left unmatched. CDR3 length: 14 amino acids. CDR1 and CDR2 (germline): SGHRS, YFSETQ. DNA for the CDR3: TGCGCCAGCGGAGGACAGGACGGGTCGCTTGGCTACACCTTC. Translation gives CASGGQDGSLGYTF.

The chain recombines TRBV6-5 with TRBJ1-2, with D unclear. This CDR3 has 13 amino acids. CDR1 MNHEY and CDR2 SVGAGI come from the germline V gene. Trimming pared 3 bases from V and 10 bases from J, leaving 15 bases between. The CDR3 sequence: CASSYEGSKSYTF. The CDR3 DNA is TGTGCCAGCAGTTATGAGGGAAGTAAGTCCTACACCTTC.

This clonotype was seen at least ten times. The chain carries TRBV20-1 and TRBJ2-2; 8 bases are a match to TRBD2. CDR3 length equals 15 residues. Germline CDR1 DFQATT, CDR2 SNEGSKA (reference sequence). V was pared by 3 bases and J by 3 bases, with 6 bases of the junction left unmatched. Written as DNA, the CDR3 is TGCAGTGCTAGCGGGAGGGCCCTCGACACCGGGGAGCTGTTTTTT. Translating gives CSASGRALDTGELFF.

At least ten counts were recorded for this clonotype. The rearrangement uses TRBV28 and TRBJ2-1; D uncertain. CDR1 MDHEN and CDR2 SYDVKM come from the germline V gene. The ends were cut back, 5 bases at V and 12 bases at J, with 14 bases in the middle. This CDR3 is 12 amino acids long. The CDR3 loop reads CASSPSIRGQFF. CDR3 bases: TGTGCCAGCAGTCCTTCAATCCGTGGGCAGTTCTTC.

There are many counts of this clonotype. The chain uses TRBV29-1 and TRBJ1-5, with 7 bases aligning to TRBD1. V shed 4 bases, J shed 4 bases, and the junction held 7 bases outside the gene matches. The CDR3 runs to 14 residues. Germline V gene lookup returns CDR1 SQVTM and CDR2 ANQGSEA. The CDR3 here is CSVVEGAGNQPQHF. CDR3 DNA: TGCAGCGTTGTAGAGGGGGCCGGTAATCAGCCCCAGCATTTT. Complete variable domain (other parts from reference TRBV29-1 and TRBJ1-5): SAVISQKPSRDICQRGTSLTIQCQVDSQVTMMFWYRQQPGQSLTLIATANQGSEATYESGFVIDKFPISRPNLTFSTLTVSNMSPEDSSIYLCSVVEGAGNQPQHFGDGTRLSIL.

V gene TRBV29-1 combines with J gene TRBJ1-2, with D possibly matching TRBD1 (6 bases). V was clipped by 7 bases and J by 5 bases, with 14 bases between them. This CDR3 comprises 12 residues. Germline CDR1 and CDR2: SQVTM and ANQGSEA. The chain's CDR3 is CSADDRTYGYTF. CDR3 coding DNA: TGCAGCGCTGATGACAGGACTTATGGCTACACCTTC.

This clonotype has a count of ten or more. The chain combines TRBV20-1 with TRBJ2-5; a possible D gene is TRBD1 (6 bases). Trimming shortened V by 6 bases and J by 10 bases, and 18 bases separated the two germline ends. Per germline, CDR1 DFQATT and CDR2 SNEGSKA (reference sequence). The CDR3 spans 12 residues. CDR3 region: CSALGPGVDQYF. The CDR3, as DNA: TGCAGTGCCCTAGGCCCAGGGGTTGACCAGTACTTC.

In its sample, this clonotype was seen many times. As DNA, the CDR3 is TGTGCCAGCAGTTTCTCGACAGGGGGCTACGAGCAGTACTTC. Its protein product is CASSFSTGGYEQYF. The V gene is TRBV28, the J gene TRBJ2-7, with 9 bases aligning to TRBD1. Germline V CDR1 and CDR2: MDHEN, SYDVKM. The V and J ends lost 3 bases and 3 bases, in that order; junction bases with no gene match: 3. The CDR3 has 14 residues.

This clonotype was counted ten times or more. This rearrangement joins TRBV12-3 or TRBV12-4 to TRBJ2-7, with D perhaps TRBD1 or TRBD2 (5 bases each). The CDR3 sequence is 14 residues long. The V end lost 8 bases, the J end lost 1 base, and 15 bases lay between the germline ends. CDR3 loop: CASALGTGSYEQYF. In nucleotides, the CDR3 is TGTGCCAGCGCCCTTGGGACGGGGTCCTACGAGCAGTACTTC.

This clonotype has at least ten counts. The chain has TRBV20-1 and TRBJ1-3; tentatively, D is TRBD1 (6 bases). Trimming pared 0 bases from V and 8 bases from J, leaving 14 bases between. The CDR3 loop spans 14 amino acids. Looked up from germline, CDR1 is DFQATT and CDR2 is SNEGSKA (reference sequence). CDR3 in DNA: TGCAGTGCTAGAGATTCAGGGGCCGGGGACACCATATATTTT. Residues: CSARDSGAGDTIYF.

This clonotype was recorded at least ten times. The chain joins TRBV12-3 or TRBV12-4 to TRBJ2-1, with D maybe TRBD1 (6 bases). V was pared by 1 base and J by 8 bases, with 12 bases between. This CDR3 is 14 amino acids long. The CDR3 spells CASSLGVRQDEQFF. The CDR3 nucleotides are TGTGCCAGCAGTTTAGGGGTCCGACAGGATGAGCAGTTCTTC.

There are a few counts of this clonotype. The V and J genes are TRBV7-8 and TRBJ1-4; D is unresolved. Trimming shortened V by 5 bases and J by 2 bases, and 12 bases separated the two germline ends. The CDR3 length is 15 residues. Germline CDR1 and CDR2: SGHVS and FQNEAQ. The CDR3 bases are TGTGCCAGCAGCCGAGGGAGGAGTACTAATGAAAAACTGTTTTTT. This encodes CASSRGRSTNEKLFF. Using reference TRBV7-8 and TRBJ1-4 for the parts outside the CDR3, the full variable domain is GAGVSQSPRYKVAKRGQDVALRCDPISGHVSLFWYQQALGQGPEFLTYFQNEAQLDKSGLPSDRFFAERPEGSVSTLKIQRTQQEDSAVYLCASSRGRSTNEKLFFGSGTQLSVL.

This clonotype was recorded at least ten times. The CDR3: CSAPSGDAYEQYF. As DNA, the CDR3 is TGCAGTGCTCCTAGCGGGGACGCCTACGAGCAGTACTTC. The chain is built from TRBV20-1 and TRBJ2-7, with 9 positions matching TRBD2. The germline V gene encodes CDR1 DFQATT and CDR2 SNEGSKA (reference sequence). The CDR3 is made up of 13 amino acids. Trimming removed 5 bases from V and 2 bases from J; junction bases left unmatched: 4.

This clonotype was counted many times. V gene TRBV12-3 or TRBV12-4 combines with J gene TRBJ2-5; D gene uncertain. This CDR3 spans 15 amino acids. V shed 6 bases and J shed 0 bases, with 14 bases lying between them. Written as DNA, the CDR3 is TGTGCCAGCAGCCGGGCCGCGGTGTACCAAGAGACCCAGTACTTC. Translation gives CASSRAAVYQETQYF.

This clonotype was recorded at least ten times. J is TRBJ2-1 and V is TRBV2; 13 nucleotides align to TRBD2. The trim removed 5 bases at V and 1 base at J, leaving 2 bases unmatched. The CDR3 extends over 16 amino acids. CDR1 is SNHLY, CDR2 FYNNEI, per germline. CDR3 nucleotide sequence: TGTGCCAGCAGTCGGACTAGCGGGAGTTCCTACAATGAGCAGTTCTTC. Translation: CASSRTSGSSYNEQFF.

With regard to this clonotype: The germline gene is not matched at one end of the junction; a read error may be the cause. The chain combines TRBV20-1 with TRBJ2-3; the D gene is possibly TRBD2 (8 bases). There are 17 residues in the CDR3. Germline CDR1 DFQATT, CDR2 SNEGSKA (reference sequence). Here the CDR3 reads CSARAGVLQRGTETQYF. The CDR3 nucleotides are TGCAGTGCTAGAGCCGGGGTTCTACAGCGGGGGACAGAAACGCAGTATTTT.

Comments on this clonotype: This clone may be a read error of a much larger clone one base away. This sequence joins TRBV5-6 and TRBJ2-2; D uncertain. The CDR3 is 11 residues long. Germline V lookup: CDR1 SGHDT, CDR2 YYEEEE. The CDR3 sequence is CVSSFFGELFF. CDR3 coding DNA: TGTGTCAGCAGCTTTTTCGGGGAGCTGTTTTTT.

This clonotype was recorded many times. The chain employs TRBV27 and TRBJ2-2; 7 nucleotides align to TRBD2. The trim removed 5 bases at V and 7 bases at J, leaving 7 bases unmatched. This CDR3 contains 14 residues. Germline V gene data show CDR1 as MNHEY and CDR2 as SMNVEV (reference sequence). CDR3 nucleotide sequence: TGTGCCAGCAGTGAGTCTAGCGGCGGCGGGGAGCTGTTTTTT. Residues: CASSESSGGGELFF.

With respect to this clonotype: Here the CDR3 omits its conserved ending phenylalanine or tryptophan, so a read error is the likely source. J is TRBJ1-4 and V is TRBV9; possible D gene TRBD1, 6 bases. The CDR3 is 14 amino acids. Germline CDR1 is SGDLS and CDR2 is YYNGEE. Trimming removed 4 bases from V and 4 bases from J, with 11 bases in between. CDR3 nucleotide sequence: TGTGCCAGCAGCCGGGGGACACTTAATGAAAAACTGTTTGTT. It specifies CASSRGTLNEKLFV.

In this sample, this clonotype turned up a few times. This rearrangement joins TRBV29-1 to TRBJ2-2; 8 bases agree with TRBD1. The CDR3 is 13 residues long. V lost 7 bases, J lost 5 bases, and 6 bases stayed unmatched. Germline V gives CDR1 SQVTM, CDR2 ANQGSEA. DNA for the CDR3: TGCAGCGCAATGGACAGGGAAACCGGGGAGCTGTTTTTT. Protein: CSAMDRETGELFF.